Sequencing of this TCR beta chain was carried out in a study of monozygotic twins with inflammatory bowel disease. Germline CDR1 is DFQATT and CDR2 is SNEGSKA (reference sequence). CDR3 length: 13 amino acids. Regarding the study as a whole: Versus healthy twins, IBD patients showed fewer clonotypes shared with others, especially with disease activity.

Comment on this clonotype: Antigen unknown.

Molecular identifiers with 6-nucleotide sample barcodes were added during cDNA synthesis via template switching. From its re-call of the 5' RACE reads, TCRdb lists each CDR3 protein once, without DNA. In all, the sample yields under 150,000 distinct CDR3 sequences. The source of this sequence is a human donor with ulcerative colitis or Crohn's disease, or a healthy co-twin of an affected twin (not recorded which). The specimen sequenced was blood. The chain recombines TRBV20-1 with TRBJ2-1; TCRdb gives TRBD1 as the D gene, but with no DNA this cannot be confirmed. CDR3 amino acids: CSASGGGAREQFF.